The 14 T cell receptor beta chains below were found in one sample sequenced in a study of blood T cell repertoires in COVID-19. Generated by immunoSEQ multiplex PCR, the TCRdb table keeps only in-frame clones and is missing some. Of 180,000 or so clones in the sample, less than 90% were seen once. Sequenced sample: peripheral blood. The receptors shown here come from a woman aged 55-75 years with COVID-19, enrolled during active disease.

The chain joins TRBV9 to TRBJ2-7; 12 nucleotides agree with TRBD2. CDR3 size: 14 residues. Germline V CDR1 and CDR2: SGDLS, YYNGEE. V shed 3 bases and J 4 bases; nucleotides not matched to a gene: 2. Here the CDR3 DNA reads TGTGCCAGCAGCGCTAGCGGGAGGGGGTACGAGCAGTACTTC. As protein: CASSASGRGYEQYF.

The chain links TRBV18 to TRBJ1-2, with 12 bases identical to TRBD1. There are 16 residues in the CDR3. Germline CDR1 KGHSH, CDR2 LQKENI. V dropped 5 bases and J dropped 0; count of bases not matched to a gene: 4. CDR3 in DNA: TGTGCCAGCTCAGGCCGGGACAGGGGGCCTAACTATGGCTACACCTTC. Residues: CASSGRDRGPNYGYTF.

The V and J genes are TRBV9 and TRBJ2-3; TRBD2 matches 8 bases. Trimming removed 0 bases from V and 3 bases from J; junction bases left unmatched: 9. Germline-derived CDR1 and CDR2 are SGDLS and YYNGEE. This CDR3 has 17 residues. DNA for the CDR3: TGTGCCAGCAGCGTAGGAGCCGGGGCTAGCGGGACAGATACGCAGTATTTT. Its translation: CASSVGAGASGTDTQYF. The entire variable domain, with the rest obtained from reference TRBV9 and TRBJ2-3, is as follows: DSGVTQTPKHLITATGQRVTLRCSPRSGDLSVYWYQQSLDQGLQFLIQYYNGEERAKGNILERFSAQQFPDLHSELNLSSLELGDSALYFCASSVGAGASGTDTQYFGPGTRLTVL.

The J gene is TRBJ2-3, the V gene TRBV18; perhaps TRBD2 as D (5 bases). The CDR3 loop spans 16 amino acids. Deletions cut 4 bases from V and 2 bases from J, with 16 bases between. Germline V lookup: CDR1 KGHSH, CDR2 LQKENI. This CDR3 reads CASSLEGGGFTDTQYF. The CDR3 region has the DNA TGTGCCAGCTCACTCGAGGGCGGCGGGTTCACAGATACGCAGTATTTT.

The chain carries TRBV28 and TRBJ2-5, with 7 nucleotides matching TRBD1. With 10 bases clipped from V and 4 bases from J, the junction kept 9 bases outside the gene matches. CDR3 length: 13 amino acids. Germline lookup yields CDR1 MDHEN and CDR2 SYDVKM. The CDR3 DNA reads TGTGCCAACGGCCGGGCAGGGGGAGAGACCCAGTACTTC. Translated: CANGRAGGETQYF.

The chain combines TRBV5-5 with TRBJ1-6, with D maybe TRBD1 (6 bases). Germline V gene data show CDR1 as SGHKS and CDR2 as YYEKEE (reference sequence). This CDR3 spans 14 amino acids. The V end lost 4 bases, the J end lost 10 bases, and 15 bases lay between the germline ends. The CDR3, as DNA: TGTGCCAGCAGCCCGCCCGGACAGACCTCACCCCTCCACTTT. Amino acids: CASSPPGQTSPLHF.

The chain recombines TRBV5-1 with TRBJ1-2; no clear D gene. CDR3 length: 14 residues. Germline values: CDR1 SGHRS, CDR2 YFSETQ. With 4 bases removed from V and 6 bases from J, the gap between germline ends came to 16 bases. The CDR3 DNA follows: TGCGCCAGCAGCCGCGACACCAAGACCAATGGCTACACCTTC. The encoded protein is CASSRDTKTNGYTF.

The V and J genes are TRBV21-1 and TRBJ1-1. TRBV21-1 is listed as a pseudogene. This CDR3 spans 11 amino acids. The CDR3 nucleotides are TGTGCCAGCAGCAAAGGCGGCGAAGCTTTCTTT. Protein product: CASSKGGEAFF.

The chain carries TRBV30 and TRBJ1-2; TRBD1 matches at 12 bases. This CDR3 region has 17 residues. Germline CDR1 is GTSNPN and CDR2 is SVGIG (reference sequence). J gave up 8 bases and V 3 bases, and 16 bases lay outside the gene matches. For the CDR3, the DNA is TGTGCCTGGAGAAAAGAGGGACAGGGGGCGATAAGACGCGGCTACACCTTC. It translates to CAWRKEGQGAIRRGYTF.

This clone was observed a single time. At one end, the junction sequence differs from germline, possibly due to a read error. The chain is built from TRBV2 and TRBJ2-1; D is ambiguous. CDR3 size: 13 residues. From germline, CDR1 is SNHLY and CDR2 FYNNEI. This chain's CDR3 is CDSRIKTLGEQFF. The CDR3 DNA reads TGTGACAGCAGAATAAAGACTCTTGGTGAGCAGTTCTTC.

This clone turned up a few times. The chain's CDR3 is CAAGTVKAFF. The CDR3 DNA reads TGTGCCGCCGGGACAGTGAAAGCTTTCTTT. The rearrangement links TRBV10-3 to TRBJ1-1; 7 nucleotides agree with TRBD1. The CDR3 has 10 residues. CDR1 ENHRY and CDR2 SYGVKD come from the germline V gene. V gave up 11 bases and J gave up 9 bases; unmatched junction bases: 6.

This chain links TRBV5-1 with TRBJ2-7; no firm D call. The V end was cut by 1 base, the J end by 3 bases, with 8 bases between. CDR1 and CDR2 (germline): SGHRS, YFSETQ. This CDR3 has 13 amino acids. CDR3 DNA: TGCGCCAGCAGCTTGTTCAGGAACTACGAGCAGTACTTC. Its protein is CASSLFRNYEQYF.

This clone was picked up one time. This chain joins TRBV28 and TRBJ2-2; no definite D call. Trimming stripped 6 bases from V and 5 bases from J, with 22 bases between. Germline CDR1 and CDR2: MDHEN and SYDVKM. This CDR3 is built from 17 residues. As DNA, the CDR3 is TGTGCCAGCAGCTTGAGAGGCAGATTAATGGGTACCGGGGAGCTGTTTTTT. Translation: CASSLRGRLMGTGELFF.

This sequence joins TRBV7-8 and TRBJ1-2, with 9 bases fitting TRBD1. Germline V gene sequence: CDR1 SGHVS, CDR2 FQNEAQ. This CDR3 has 14 amino acids. The ends lost 2 bases at V and 8 bases at J; junction bases unmatched: 6. The CDR3 is CASSLRDRVFGYTF. The CDR3 DNA is TGTGCCAGCAGCTTAAGGGACAGGGTGTTCGGCTACACCTTC.